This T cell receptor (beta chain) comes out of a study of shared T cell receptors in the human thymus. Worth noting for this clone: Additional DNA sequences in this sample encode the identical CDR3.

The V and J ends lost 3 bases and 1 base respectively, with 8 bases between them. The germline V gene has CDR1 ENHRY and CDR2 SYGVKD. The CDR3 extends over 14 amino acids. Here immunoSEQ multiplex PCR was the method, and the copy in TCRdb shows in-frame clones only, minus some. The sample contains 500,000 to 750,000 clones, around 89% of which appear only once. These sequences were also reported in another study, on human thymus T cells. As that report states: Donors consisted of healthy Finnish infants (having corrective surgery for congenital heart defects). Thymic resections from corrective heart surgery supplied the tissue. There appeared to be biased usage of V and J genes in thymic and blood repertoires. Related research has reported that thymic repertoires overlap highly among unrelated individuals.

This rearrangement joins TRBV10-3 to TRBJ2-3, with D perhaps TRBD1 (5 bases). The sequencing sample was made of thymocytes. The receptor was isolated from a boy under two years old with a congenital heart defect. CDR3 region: CAISERGGTDTQYF. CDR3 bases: TGTGCCATCAGTGAAAGGGGTGGCACAGATACGCAGTATTTT.